These T cell receptor beta chains were read from a single sample in a study of molecular identifiers for immune sequencing clone quantification. One entry per CDR3 protein, called by TCRdb with MiXCR from the PCR reads. The repertoire has 400,000 to 600,000 distinct CDR3 sequences, 20% to 25% of them found once; the top ten carry 0.65% to 0.95%. The specimen was naive CD8+ T cells from blood, with Jurkat cell RNA spiked in. Every receptor here comes from a human donor in good health. Some libraries in this study had Jurkat cell RNA spiked in. Both conserved end residues are part of each CDR3. The D gene is left open where the match is weak. A clone size is listed for some rows: how often the clone was seen (once, few, many), or a class if it is expanded.

v_gene: TRBV29-1; abundance: many; j_gene: TRBJ2-3; d_gene: TRBD2; CDR3aa: CSVILAGGTDTQYF; CDR3nt: TGCAGCGTCATACTAGCGGGGGGCACAGATACGCAGTATTTT
v_gene: TRBV7-6; abundance: many; j_gene: TRBJ2-3; d_gene: NA; CDR3aa: CASSLAGPVTDTQYF; CDR3nt: TGTGCCAGCAGCTTAGCAGGTCCGGTCACAGATACGCAGTATTTT
v_gene: TRBV6-5; abundance: few; j_gene: TRBJ2-2; d_gene: TRBD2; CDR3aa: CASSYRRESGELFF; CDR3nt: TGTGCCAGCAGTTATCGGCGGGAGTCCGGGGAGCTGTTTTTT
v_gene: TRBV27; abundance: NA; j_gene: TRBJ2-1; d_gene: NA; CDR3aa: CASSPTSYNEQFF; CDR3nt: TGTGCCAGCAGTCCGACAAGCTACAATGAGCAGTTCTTC
v_gene: TRBV11-2; abundance: NA; j_gene: TRBJ2-7; d_gene: NA; CDR3aa: CASSPALIAAGRLYEQYF; CDR3nt: TGTGCCAGCAGCCCCGCGTTGATAGCGGCGGGAAGGCTCTACGAGCAGTACTTC
v_gene: TRBV5-6; abundance: NA; j_gene: TRBJ2-5; d_gene: NA; CDR3aa: CASSTPGDQETQYF; CDR3nt: TGTGCCAGCAGCACCCCGGGAGATCAAGAGACCCAGTACTTC
v_gene: TRBV7-2; abundance: few; j_gene: TRBJ2-7; d_gene: TRBD1; CDR3aa: CASRQAGGCEQYF; CDR3nt: TGTGCCAGCAGGCAGGCAGGGGGCTGCGAGCAGTACTTC
v_gene: TRBV5-1; abundance: few; j_gene: TRBJ1-1; d_gene: NA; CDR3aa: CASSEAEANTEAFF; CDR3nt: TGCGCCAGCAGTGAGGCAGAGGCGAACACTGAAGCTTTCTTT
v_gene: TRBV2; abundance: many; j_gene: TRBJ2-3; d_gene: TRBD1; CDR3aa: CASEGQGPDTQYF; CDR3nt: TGTGCCAGCGAGGGACAGGGACCAGATACGCAGTATTTT
v_gene: TRBV6-2/TRBV6-3; abundance: many; j_gene: TRBJ2-7; d_gene: NA; CDR3aa: CASSHGSYRYNNNWYF; CDR3nt: TGTGCCAGCAGTCACGGGTCCTATCGGTATAACAACAATTGGTACTTC
v_gene: TRBV11-2; abundance: NA; j_gene: TRBJ2-5; d_gene: TRBD1; CDR3aa: CASSSHRDRSAETQYF; CDR3nt: TGTGCCAGCAGCTCGCACCGGGACAGGTCCGCGGAGACCCAGTACTTC
v_gene: TRBV9; abundance: few; j_gene: TRBJ2-2; d_gene: NA; CDR3aa: CASSVGLNTGELSF; CDR3nt: TGTGCCAGCAGCGTAGGGCTTAACACTGGGGAGCTGTCTTTT
v_gene: TRBV13; abundance: NA; j_gene: TRBJ2-3; d_gene: NA; CDR3aa: CASSSDGKGGVQTDTQYF; CDR3nt: TGTGCCAGCAGCTCAGACGGCAAGGGGGGCGTTCAGACCGATACGCAGTATTTT
v_gene: TRBV19; abundance: few; j_gene: TRBJ2-2; d_gene: NA; CDR3aa: CASSTPVRGPSTGELFF; CDR3nt: TGTGCCAGTAGTACCCCGGTTAGGGGCCCGTCCACCGGGGAGCTGTTTTTT
v_gene: TRBV19; abundance: few; j_gene: TRBJ2-1; d_gene: TRBD2; CDR3aa: CASSKYSSGTNEQFF; CDR3nt: TGTGCCAGTAGTAAGTACTCTAGCGGGACTAATGAGCAGTTCTTC
v_gene: TRBV7-2; abundance: NA; j_gene: TRBJ2-7; d_gene: TRBD2; CDR3aa: CASSLAPGGRDVTYEQYF; CDR3nt: TGTGCCAGCAGCTTAGCGCCGGGGGGGAGGGACGTAACCTACGAGCAGTACTTC
v_gene: TRBV25-1; abundance: many; j_gene: TRBJ1-6; d_gene: NA; CDR3aa: CASSEYEDFSYNSPLHF; CDR3nt: TGTGCCAGCAGTGAATATGAGGACTTCTCCTATAATTCACCCCTCCACTTT
v_gene: TRBV29-1; abundance: NA; j_gene: TRBJ2-7; d_gene: TRBD2; CDR3aa: CSVFLRLAGVGSYEQYF; CDR3nt: TGCAGCGTTTTCTTGCGGCTAGCGGGGGTCGGCTCCTACGAGCAGTACTTC
v_gene: TRBV19; abundance: NA; j_gene: TRBJ1-5; d_gene: TRBD1; CDR3aa: CASSPGTDYQPQHF; CDR3nt: TGTGCCAGTAGTCCAGGGACAGACTATCAGCCCCAGCATTTT
v_gene: TRBV20-1; abundance: many; j_gene: TRBJ2-1; d_gene: TRBD2; CDR3aa: CSARDRSGGYNEQFF; CDR3nt: TGCAGTGCTAGAGACCGGAGCGGGGGCTACAATGAGCAGTTCTTC
v_gene: TRBV7-9; abundance: NA; j_gene: TRBJ1-3; d_gene: NA; CDR3aa: CASSHADRSSGNTIYF; CDR3nt: TGTGCCAGCAGTCACGCCGACAGGTCCTCTGGAAACACCATATATTTT
v_gene: TRBV7-6; abundance: few; j_gene: TRBJ1-5; d_gene: NA; CDR3aa: CASSLGWGANQPQHF; CDR3nt: TGTGCCAGCAGCTTAGGGTGGGGGGCCAATCAGCCCCAGCATTTT
v_gene: TRBV24-1; abundance: few; j_gene: TRBJ1-5; d_gene: NA; CDR3aa: CATSDGGYSNQPQHF; CDR3nt: TGTGCCACCAGTGATGGGGGTTATAGCAATCAGCCCCAGCATTTT
v_gene: TRBV20-1; abundance: many; j_gene: TRBJ1-5; d_gene: NA; CDR3aa: CSASPTPGHHNQPQHF; CDR3nt: TGCAGTGCTAGTCCCACCCCGGGACACCACAATCAGCCCCAGCATTTT
v_gene: TRBV5-6; abundance: few; j_gene: TRBJ2-1; d_gene: TRBD2; CDR3aa: CASSLGAVSSGRKIHNEQFF; CDR3nt: TGTGCCAGCAGCTTGGGGGCCGTGTCGAGCGGGAGGAAGATTCACAATGAGCAGTTCTTC
v_gene: TRBV4-2; abundance: many; j_gene: TRBJ1-4; d_gene: NA; CDR3aa: CASSRTYATNEKLFF; CDR3nt: TGTGCCAGCAGCCGGACTTATGCAACTAATGAAAAACTGTTTTTT
v_gene: TRBV11-2; abundance: many; j_gene: TRBJ2-7; d_gene: TRBD2; CDR3aa: CASSLGMGTSGPTYF; CDR3nt: TGTGCCAGCAGCTTAGGAATGGGGACTAGCGGCCCCACATACTTC
v_gene: TRBV20-1; abundance: NA; j_gene: TRBJ2-1; d_gene: TRBD2; CDR3aa: CSARNPGTNQRDEQFF; CDR3nt: TGCAGTGCTAGAAATCCCGGGACTAACCAACGGGATGAGCAGTTCTTC